The rows below give T cell receptor beta chains drawn from one sample of a study of tumor and adjacent non-tumor tissue in lung cancer. TCRdb processed the multiplex PCR reads anew with MiXCR; each CDR3 protein has one entry. The sample has 120,000 or so distinct CDR3 sequences, around three fifths seen once; the top ten hold 13%. The material sequenced was lung tumor tissue. Receptors were obtained from a man aged 25 to 45 with non-small cell lung cancer. The CDR3 runs from the conserved cysteine through the conserved F or W. D genes are given only for firm matches. A row's size may be missing; if present it is once, few, many or a size class.

d_call j_call clone_size cdr3_length v_call cdr3_aa cdr3_nt
TRBD1 TRBJ2-1 - 13 TRBV29-1 CSVEGTVYNERFF TGCAGCGTTGAGGGGACAGTCTACAATGAGCGGTTCTTT
- TRBJ2-2 few 13 TRBV6-1 CASQVTDNGELFF TGTGCCAGCCAAGTAACGGACAACGGGGAGCTGTTTTTT
- TRBJ2-1 once 17 TRBV20-1 CRARRSWALGPTSEQFF TGCAGAGCTAGGAGGTCATGGGCTCTAGGGCCTACCAGTGAGCAGTTCTTC
- TRBJ2-7 - 12 TRBV11-2 CASSLGGYEQCF TGTGCCAGCAGCCTAGGGGGTTACGAGCAGTGCTTC
- TRBJ2-7 - 13 TRBV14 CASSLPRGGEQYF TGTGCCAGCAGCCTACCCAGGGGTGGCGAGCAGTACTTC
- TRBJ1-6 many 15 TRBV29-1 CSVISPNRYNSPLHF TGCAGCGTTATCAGCCCCAACCGCTATAATTCACCCCTCCACTTT
- TRBJ1-1 many 11 TRBV20-1 CSAGGNTEAFF TGCAGTGCCGGCGGGAACACTGAAGCTTTCTTT
TRBD1 TRBJ1-4 - 14 TRBV12-3/TRBV12-4 CASSPRRQGERQFF TGTGCCAGCAGTCCACGACGGCAGGGGGAAAGACAGTTTTTT
- TRBJ2-2 - 16 TRBV6-5 CANSYRGTSNTVELFF TGTGCCAACAGTTACAGAGGAACCTCGAACACCGTGGAGCTGTTTTTT
- TRBJ1-1 - 14 TRBV12-3/TRBV12-4 CARSRDSQTFQAFF TGTGCCAGGAGTCGAGACTCACAGACCTTTCAGGCTTTCTTT
- TRBJ2-1 medium-sized 13 TRBV11-2 CASSPHRTIEQFF TGTGCCAGCAGCCCACACCGGACGATAGAGCAGTTCTTC
- TRBJ1-5 - 15 TRBV4-1 CASSLDQGSYQPKHF TGCGCAAGCAGCCTTGACCAGGGGAGCTATCAGCCCAAGCATTTT
- TRBJ2-1 - 15 TRBV11-3 CASSSSGFLENGQFF TGTGCCAGCAGCTCCTCAGGGTTCCTGGAGAATGGGCAGTTCTTC
- TRBJ2-5 - 14 TRBV7-2 CASSLAQRVETQYF TGTGCCAGCAGCTTAGCTCAAAGAGTAGAGACCCAGTACTTC
TRBD2 TRBJ2-2 - 18 TRBV12-5 CASGLRLAGTTSTGELFF TGTGCTAGTGGTTTAAGACTAGCGGGGACCACGAGCACCGGGGAGCTTTTTTTT
- TRBJ2-3 many 15 TRBV4-2 CASSQYQESTDTQYF TGTGCCAGCAGCCAATATCAGGAGAGCACAGATACGCAGTATTTT
- TRBJ1-5 - 15 TRBV20-1 CGARGSGGLHQPQHF TGCGGTGCTAGAGGAAGTGGAGGGCTTCACCAGCCCCAGCATTTT
- TRBJ2-1 - 15 TRBV12-3/TRBV12-4 CASSSLLAEYDEQFF TGTGCCAGCAGTTCATTGTTAGCGGAATACGATGAGCAGTTCTTC
- TRBJ2-7 few 15 TRBV30 CAWSAGHLMYYEQYF TGTGCCTGGAGTGCGGGACACCTCATGTACTACGAGCAGTACTTC
- TRBJ2-7 many 14 TRBV29-1 CSVRGGEGSYEQYF TGCAGCGTTAGAGGGGGAGAAGGCTCCTACGAGCAGTACTTC
- TRBJ2-1 once 15 TRBV20-1 CSTRDLGADYKEQFF TGCAGTACTAGAGATCTGGGGGCCGATTACAAGGAGCAGTTCTTC